The present entry profiles one T cell receptor beta chain with its context. Its antigen is unidentified. TCRdb analysed the reads with MiXCR anew, one entry per CDR3 protein. The data hold around 430,000 distinct CDR3 sequences, with about 44% observed a single time. The germline gives CDR1 LGHDT, CDR2 YNNKEL (reference sequence). The V end was cut by 5 bases, the J end by 4 bases, with 8 bases between. There are 12 residues in the CDR3. This entry is derived from a study of T cell repertoires in cytomegalovirus infection. General study findings and limits: HLA-C-restricted CMV clonotypes gave the most frequent clonotype in two of eight donors.

Sequenced material: cultured PBMCs, taken from culture after CMV antigen stimulation. The TCR comes from a human donor in good health (CMV status not recorded). Some clones in this sample may be carry-over from other donors' samples. The rearrangement links TRBV3-1 to TRBJ1-1; D remains ambiguous. This chain's CDR3 is CASSATTTEAFF. CDR3 sequence (DNA): TGTGCCAGCAGCGCAACGACCACTGAAGCTTTCTTT.